The 13 T cell receptor beta chains below all came from one sample that was sequenced in a study of CD8 T cells in Susac syndrome. RNA in amounts of roughly 0.5 to 1 ug was reverse transcribed with random hexamers. TCRdb recomputed calls from the immunoSEQ multiplex PCR reads with MiXCR, one row per CDR3 protein. There are about 140,000 distinct CDR3 sequences in the sample; around 93% occur only once, and 0.14% lies in the top ten. The sequenced sample was CD4+ T cells from PBMCs. These receptors all stem from a human donor with Susac syndrome.

This rearrangement joins TRBV19 to TRBJ1-6; D not certain. Germline V gene data show CDR1 as LNHDA and CDR2 as SQIVND (reference sequence). Trimming took off 2 bases at V and 7 bases at J, with 15 bases between the two ends. The CDR3 contains 16 residues. The CDR3 here is CASSIITPELNSPLHF. CDR3 nucleotides: TGTGCCAGTAGTATAATCACACCAGAATTGAATTCACCCCTCCACTTT.

The chain carries TRBV20-1 and TRBJ2-1, with D maybe TRBD2 (6 bases). CDR1 is DFQATT, CDR2 SNEGSKA, per germline (reference sequence). CDR3 size: 16 residues. V was trimmed by 3 bases and J by 3 bases, leaving 18 bases between them. The CDR3 loop is CSASPLSSAIYNEQFF. The CDR3 DNA sequence: TGCAGTGCTAGCCCCCTCTCTAGCGCGATCTACAATGAGCAGTTCTTC.

The chain joins TRBV28 to TRBJ2-5; D perhaps matches TRBD1 (5 bases). The CDR3 is made up of 13 amino acids. Trimming pared 7 bases from V and 5 bases from J, leaving 14 bases between. Germline V lookup: CDR1 MDHEN, CDR2 SYDVKM. The CDR3 loop is CASKHDRRETQYF. The CDR3 DNA is TGTGCCAGCAAACATGACAGACGGGAGACCCAGTACTTC.

The V gene is TRBV30, the J gene TRBJ2-6, with 7 bases aligning to TRBD1. The CDR3 runs 16 residues. Germline assignment: CDR1 GTSNPN and CDR2 SVGIG (reference sequence). With V trimmed by 2 bases and J by 2 bases, 6 bases remained unmatched. The CDR3 bases are TGTGCCTGGAGTCCCCTAAGGGGGCCTGGGGCCAACGTCCTGACTTTC. Protein product: CAWSPLRGPGANVLTF.

The gene calls are TRBV4-1 and TRBJ2-1; the D gene is possibly TRBD1 (6 bases). The CDR3 has 14 amino acids. CDR1 is MGHRA and CDR2 is YSYEKL in the germline V gene. Trimming removed 4 bases from V and 3 bases from J, with 10 bases in between. The CDR3 is CASSPGQRYNEQFF. DNA for the CDR3: TGCGCCAGCAGCCCAGGACAGCGCTACAATGAGCAGTTCTTC.

The chain employs TRBV20-1 and TRBJ2-7; D is unresolved. Germline loops: CDR1 DFQATT, CDR2 SNEGSKA (reference sequence). The ends were cut back, 3 bases at V and 7 bases at J, with 16 bases in the middle. CDR3 length: 13 residues. In nucleotides, the CDR3 is TGCAGTGCTAGGGATACAGCTGGAACAGAGCAGTACTTC. Protein sequence: CSARDTAGTEQYF.

The chain uses TRBV12-3 or TRBV12-4 and TRBJ2-7; D is possibly TRBD1 (5 bases). The ends were cut back, 6 bases at V and 6 bases at J, with 15 bases in the middle. There are 13 residues in the CDR3. The CDR3 region is CASSRQGRSEQYF. CDR3 DNA sequence: TGTGCCAGCAGCCGGCAGGGCCGGTCCGAGCAGTACTTC.

This clonotype was seen only once. J is TRBJ2-7 and V is TRBV11-2; the D gene is possibly TRBD2 (5 bases). Germline V gives CDR1 SGHAT, CDR2 FQNNGV. The CDR3 extends over 15 amino acids. Trimming took off 2 bases at V and 2 bases at J, with 13 bases between the two ends. As DNA, the CDR3 is TGTGCCAGCAGCTTAACGGCGGGCTGGCCCTACGAGCAGTACTTC. Translation: CASSLTAGWPYEQYF.

The chain uses TRBV20-1 and TRBJ2-7; no reliable D call. V lost 3 bases to trimming and J lost 2 bases, with 8 bases between them. The CDR3 has 12 residues. Germline assignment: CDR1 DFQATT and CDR2 SNEGSKA (reference sequence). The CDR3 sequence is CSASGLPYEQYF. Written as DNA, the CDR3 is TGCAGTGCTAGCGGGCTTCCCTACGAGCAGTACTTC.

This clonotype was seen only once. V usage is TRBV30 and J usage is TRBJ2-2, with unresolved D. V was shortened by 0 bases and J by 6 bases, with 8 bases between the two germline ends. The CDR3 runs to 13 residues. Germline V gives CDR1 GTSNPN, CDR2 SVGIG (reference sequence). The chain's CDR3 is CAWSVYGPGELFF. In nucleotides, the CDR3 is TGTGCCTGGAGTGTATATGGGCCCGGGGAGCTGTTTTTT.

The chain uses TRBV12-3 or TRBV12-4 and TRBJ2-3; D gene uncertain. Trimming removed 1 base at V and 0 bases at J, with 5 bases between. This CDR3 has 14 residues. The DNA for the CDR3 is TGTGCCAGCAGTTTAGGGTCAAGCACAGATACGCAGTATTTT. It is translated as CASSLGSSTDTQYF.

This clonotype was detected once. The rearrangement uses TRBV2 and TRBJ2-3; the D gene is possibly TRBD2 (6 bases). V lost 2 bases to trimming and J lost 2 bases, with 11 bases between them. CDR1 and CDR2 (germline): SNHLY, FYNNEI. CDR3 length: 15 amino acids. The CDR3 DNA sequence: TGTGCCAGCAGTGAATTGGGGGGATACACAGATACGCAGTATTTT. Amino acids: CASSELGGYTDTQYF.

The chain recombines TRBV27 with TRBJ1-6, with 7 bases matching TRBD1. V trimming: 4 bases; J trimming: 6 bases; junction bases outside the gene matches: 3. Germline V lookup: CDR1 MNHEY, CDR2 SMNVEV (reference sequence). The CDR3 loop spans 14 amino acids. The CDR3 sequence: CASSYTGVNSPLHF. The DNA of the CDR3 is TGTGCCAGCAGTTATACAGGGGTTAATTCACCCCTCCACTTT.